The 4 T cell receptor beta chains in this list originate from one sample, sequenced in a study of graft-versus-host responses after intestinal transplantation. Repertoires were generated with immunoSEQ multiplex PCR, while TCRdb's copy carries only in-frame clones and drops some. The sample lists tens of thousands of clones; approximately 94% were seen once. Antigen specificity for these receptors is unknown. Sequenced here: unstimulated CD8+ T cells sorted from spleen or lymph node cells, sampled before intestinal transplant. These receptor sequences come from a human donor who received an intestinal transplant.

The rearrangement uses TRBV29-1 and TRBJ2-7; 9 bases match TRBD1. The CDR3 has 14 residues. CDR1 and CDR2 (germline): SQVTM, ANQGSEA. The V and J ends lost 1 base and 2 bases, in that order; junction bases with no gene match: 3. CDR3 loop: CSVEGGTGTYEQYF. For the CDR3, the DNA is TGCAGCGTTGAAGGTGGGACAGGGACCTACGAGCAGTACTTC.

The chain couples TRBV5-6 to TRBJ2-5, with D possibly being TRBD2 (6 bases). The V gene lost 2 bases and the J gene lost 3 bases, with 17 bases spanning the gap. The length of the CDR3 is 16 residues. Looked up from germline, CDR1 is SGHDT and CDR2 is YYEEEE. The CDR3 sequence: CASSLAGWGLKETQYF. Written as DNA, the CDR3 is TGTGCCAGCAGCTTAGCGGGTTGGGGCCTTAAAGAGACCCAGTACTTC.

In this sample, this clone turned up once. The V and J genes are TRBV27 and TRBJ1-1, with TRBD1 identical over 7 bases. CDR1 and CDR2 (germline): MNHEY, SMNVEV (reference sequence). The CDR3 has 15 residues. V shed 3 bases, J shed 3 bases, and the junction held 7 bases outside the gene matches. Written as DNA, the CDR3 is TGTGCCAGCAGTTTCCTTGGACAGGCTTACACTGAAGCTTTCTTT. Translated, it gives CASSFLGQAYTEAFF.

The J gene is TRBJ2-3, the V gene TRBV11-3, with 11 bases fitting TRBD1. The CDR3 sequence is 15 residues long. V shed 4 bases and J 7 bases; nucleotides not matched to a gene: 7. Germline-derived CDR1 and CDR2 are SGHNT and YENEEA. As DNA, the CDR3 is TGTGCCAGCAGCTCGGACAGGGGGCATTTGAATACGCAGTATTTT. Translation gives CASSSDRGHLNTQYF. Filled out from reference TRBV11-3 and TRBJ2-3, the complete variable domain reads EAGVVQSPRYKIIEKKQPVAFWCNPISGHNTLYWYLQNLGQGPELLIRYENEEAVDDSQLPKDRFSAERLKGVDSTLKIQPAELGDSAVYLCASSSDRGHLNTQYFGPGTRLTVL.